This TCR beta chain was observed in a study of blood T cell repertoires in COVID-19. For the study at large: Samples came from the United States, Italy and Spain, spanning acute and convalescent COVID-19. PBMCs, B-cell-depleted T cells, or T cells were the source of the cDNA or gDNA that made up the material.

Original data processing: Using reference gene primer amplification, nucleated cell counts were estimated. Only in-frame clones appear in the TCRdb table, and some are missing; sequencing was by immunoSEQ multiplex PCR. V and J calls and clone size are those listed in that table; D and trimming were worked out from the DNA. The table includes nearly 200,000 clones, 80% to 85% detected once. Germline V lookup: CDR1 SEHNR, CDR2 FQNEAQ (reference sequence). This CDR3 contains 15 residues. The V end was cut by 2 bases, the J end by 4 bases, with 14 bases between. V and J are TRBV7-9 and TRBJ2-5, with D perhaps TRBD2 (5 bases). This TCR came from a human donor in a cohort sampled during active COVID-19. The sample consisted of peripheral blood. In nucleotides, the CDR3 is TGTGCCAGCAGCTTACTCGGGGAAACGGGAGAGACCCAGTACTTC. Amino acids: CASSLLGETGETQYF.